The clone carrying this TCR beta chain was observed a single time. The data were taken from a study of blood T cells in healthy people across ages. A second roughly 6 to 11 cycle PCR used barcoded and J-beta primers. Researchers report that each sample yielded at least 2.5 million CDR3-containing paired-end reads. TCRdb re-analysed the 5' RACE reads in MiXCR, keeping a single row per CDR3 protein. Counted here are hundreds of thousands of distinct CDR3 sequences, 45% to 60% occurring once; the ten biggest clones make up approximately 15%. The CDR3 is made up of 16 amino acids. The ends lost 2 bases at V and 4 bases at J; junction bases unmatched: 10. CDR1 and CDR2 from the germline V gene are MNHNY and SVGAGI (reference sequence). Total RNA extraction produced at least 5.5 micrograms (per sample) for the study.

The J gene is TRBJ2-5, the V gene TRBV6-6, with TRBD1 matching 7 bases. This TCR came from a woman of 80 years or more in good health. Source material: blood. The CDR3 DNA sequence: TGTGCCAGCAGTTACACCAGGGGGAGAACTGGAGAGACCCAGTACTTC. It is translated as CASSYTRGRTGETQYF.